This T cell receptor beta chain is from a study of shared clonotypes between healthy human individuals. For the study at large: There were three CD4 naive, three CD4 memory, two CD8 naive and one CD8 memory plates per donor.

Regarding this clone: The antigen remains undetermined.

Naive CD8 isolation took CD45RO-negative cells positively selected for CCR7 and excluded terminally differentiated effector memory CD45RA+ cells. Between the trimmed V and J ends, which lost 1 base and 5 bases, there was a span of 9 bases. Germline values: CDR1 LNHNV, CDR2 YYDKDF (reference sequence). The CDR3 contains 14 residues. DNA at around 200 ng, 25,000 to 35,000 T cell genomes, went into sorted-subset replicate PCRs. Repertoires were generated with immunoSEQ multiplex PCR, while TCRdb's copy carries only in-frame clones and drops some. Here the sample spans about 2.1 million clones, just under 95% being singletons. Study results and limitations: Estimated richness was generally greater in naive than memory subsets. Approximately 5% of naive CD4 clonotypes were shared across four donors.

Source material: naive CD8+ T cells from PBMCs. This chain connects TRBV15 to TRBJ2-1, with D hard to call. The receptor's source is a man aged 18 to 29 in good health. Some clones in this sample may be carry-over from other donors' samples. The DNA for the CDR3 is TGTGCCACCAGCAGAGGCGGAATTAACAATGAGCAGTTCTTC. As protein: CATSRGGINNEQFF.